Listed below are T cell receptor beta chains from one sample, sequenced in a study of CD8 T cells in Susac syndrome. Each CDR3 protein is one row after TCRdb ran MiXCR on the immunoSEQ multiplex PCR reads. The data contain approximately 140,000 distinct CDR3 sequences, roughly 94% of them singletons. Input material: CD8+ T cells from PBMCs. These receptors were collected from a human donor in good health. Both conserved end residues are part of each CDR3. D genes are given only for firm matches. Only part of the rows carry a size: once, few, many, or a class if the clone is expanded.

J gene | clone size | D gene | CDR3 length | V gene | CDR3 protein | CDR3 DNA
TRBJ2-7 | NA | TRBD2 | 16 | TRBV29-1 | CSVVVTSGRSLYEQYF | TGCAGCGTTGTTGTGACTAGCGGGAGGTCCCTCTACGAGCAGTACTTC
TRBJ2-7 | NA | NA | 16 | TRBV7-9 | CASSLGYGDSRYEQYF | TGTGCCAGCAGCTTAGGATACGGGGATTCTCGCTACGAGCAGTACTTC
TRBJ2-2 | NA | NA | 14 | TRBV2 | CASYDREGTGELFF | TGTGCCAGCTATGACAGGGAGGGTACCGGGGAGCTGTTTTTT
TRBJ2-2 | NA | NA | 15 | TRBV7-9 | CASSLVGSNTGELFF | TGTGCCAGCAGCTTAGTCGGGTCGAACACCGGGGAGCTGTTTTTT
TRBJ2-7 | NA | NA | 13 | TRBV12-3/TRBV12-4 | CASSFGRNYEQYF | TGTGCCAGCAGTTTTGGCAGAAACTACGAGCAGTACTTC
TRBJ2-7 | NA | TRBD1 | 12 | TRBV30 | CAWSGQGYEQYF | TGTGCCTGGAGTGGACAGGGCTACGAGCAGTACTTC
TRBJ1-1 | NA | TRBD1 | 12 | TRBV29-1 | CSVPDRETEAFF | TGCAGCGTACCCGACAGGGAGACTGAAGCTTTCTTT
TRBJ2-7 | few | NA | 13 | TRBV30 | CAWSFTGSGEQYF | TGTGCCTGGAGTTTTACAGGGTCTGGCGAGCAGTACTTC
TRBJ2-4 | NA | NA | 15 | TRBV7-8 | CASTARGLAKNIQYF | TGTGCCAGCACCGCGAGAGGGTTAGCCAAAAACATTCAGTACTTC
TRBJ2-7 | once | NA | 11 | TRBV6-6 | CASSTHLEQYF | TGTGCCAGCAGTACCCACTTGGAGCAGTACTTC
TRBJ2-7 | once | NA | 15 | TRBV29-1 | CSVEVDSRGSYEQYF | TGCAGCGTTGAAGTGGACAGTCGAGGCTCCTACGAGCAGTACTTC
TRBJ2-7 | NA | TRBD2 | 15 | TRBV27 | CASSLSSGISYEQYF | TGTGCCAGCAGTTTATCTAGCGGGATCTCCTACGAGCAGTACTTC
TRBJ2-5 | NA | NA | 15 | TRBV28 | CASREGLPIQETQYF | TGTGCCAGCAGGGAGGGACTCCCTATCCAAGAGACCCAGTACTTC
TRBJ2-1 | NA | TRBD2 | 14 | TRBV27 | CASSLGTRYNEQFF | TGTGCCAGCAGTTTAGGGACTAGATACAATGAGCAGTTCTTC
TRBJ1-5 | NA | NA | 13 | TRBV27 | CASSLGFNQPQHF | TGTGCCAGCAGTCTCGGATTCAATCAGCCCCAGCATTTT
TRBJ2-7 | NA | TRBD2 | 15 | TRBV27 | CASSLVGDGGYEQYF | TGTGCCAGCAGTTTGGTGGGAGACGGGGGGTACGAGCAGTACTTC
TRBJ2-1 | NA | NA | 15 | TRBV7-9 | CASSLSQSTHNEQFF | TGTGCCAGCAGCTTATCACAGTCCACACACAATGAGCAGTTCTTC
TRBJ2-1 | NA | NA | 17 | TRBV24-1 | CATSDLVSAGSYNEQFF | TGTGCCACCAGTGATTTGGTTAGCGCCGGTTCCTACAATGAGCAGTTCTTC
TRBJ1-5 | NA | NA | 12 | TRBV12-3/TRBV12-4 | CASRLGGQPQHF | TGTGCCAGCAGGCTAGGGGGGCAGCCCCAGCATTTT
TRBJ1-1 | NA | NA | 14 | TRBV23-1 | CASKQGSGHTEAFF | TGCGCCAGCAAGCAGGGTTCTGGGCACACTGAAGCTTTCTTT
TRBJ1-5 | NA | TRBD1 | 17 | TRBV12-3/TRBV12-4 | CASSPGTALGGNQPQHF | TGTGCCAGCAGTCCAGGGACAGCCCTTGGGGGCAATCAGCCCCAGCATTTT
TRBJ2-1 | NA | NA | 14 | TRBV3-1 | CASSHEDRKNEQFF | TGTGCCAGCAGCCATGAGGACAGAAAAAATGAGCAGTTCTTC
TRBJ1-1 | NA | TRBD1 | 12 | TRBV29-1 | CSMTGGNTEAFF | TGCAGCATGACAGGGGGGAACACTGAAGCTTTCTTT
TRBJ2-3 | NA | NA | 16 | TRBV20-1 | CSARATGVPRVDTQYF | TGCAGTGCTAGAGCAACGGGAGTACCCAGGGTAGATACGCAGTATTTT
TRBJ2-7 | NA | TRBD1 | 15 | TRBV29-1 | CSVAPGQGGSYEQYF | TGCAGCGTTGCACCGGGACAGGGGGGTTCCTACGAGCAGTACTTC
TRBJ2-1 | NA | TRBD2 | 15 | TRBV29-1 | CSANSASGKLNEQFF | TGCAGCGCCAATTCGGCTAGCGGGAAGTTGAATGAGCAGTTCTTC